The following is a T cell receptor beta chain sequence with its context. The antigen is unknown. A much larger clonotype is one base distant, so this may be a read error. This sample includes further DNA sequences coding for the same CDR3. cDNA synthesis used the whole RNA isolate, giving expressed TCRB sequences. Generated by immunoSEQ multiplex PCR, the TCRdb table keeps only in-frame clones and is missing some. The sample gives around 710,000 clones, around 12% of which show up once; 0.095% to 0.15% is in the top ten. The source of the sample is a study of beta chain features in type 1 diabetes. Study at large: Patients and healthy donors were similar in age, gender and cell yields.

Per the germline V gene, CDR1 is SGHTA and CDR2 is FQGNSA. CDR3 size: 14 residues. Trimming shortened V by 0 bases and J by 0 bases, and 4 bases separated the two germline ends. Study-level results: When Type 1 diabetes patients were examined, their TCRB CDR3s proved moderately but significantly shorter in all four CD4+ subsets. Sequencing of cDNA might inflate the share of cells that strongly express TCR.

V usage is TRBV7-2 and J usage is TRBJ2-3, with D uncertain. The material sequenced was naive CD4+ T cells from blood. This receptor was identified in a man in his thirties or forties with type 1 diabetes. The CDR3: CASSLAGSTDTQYF. CDR3 sequence (DNA): TGTGCCAGCAGCTTAGCGGGGAGCACAGATACGCAGTATTTT.